Reported below is one T cell receptor beta chain. Its target is not known. Clones were sequenced by immunoSEQ multiplex PCR, and TCRdb holds only the in-frame ones, with some missing. Of about 110,000 clones in the sample, over 80% were seen once. This entry comes from a study of CD4+ T cells in melanoma. V was trimmed by 5 bases and J by 7 bases, leaving 18 bases between them. This CDR3 spans 15 amino acids. Germline CDR1 is SGHDT and CDR2 is YYEEEE. Study conclusions and caveats: A reported correlation linked neoantigen-specific CD4+ T cells to CD8+, macrophage and B cell function. Neoantigen-specific CD4+ T cells in melanoma reportedly had diverse differentiation states.

What was sequenced was peripheral blood. This chain connects TRBV5-6 to TRBJ2-2; a weak D match, TRBD2 (5 bases). The source of this sequence is a human donor with melanoma. For the CDR3, the DNA is TGTGCCAGCAGTTCACCGTGGCTAGCTGTCGGGGAGCTGTTTTTT. Protein sequence: CASSSPWLAVGELFF.